This entry lists 3 T cell receptor beta chains sequenced from one sample in a study of blood T cell repertoires in COVID-19. The assay was immunoSEQ multiplex PCR, and TCRdb's table has in-frame clones only and misses some. The data contain about 400,000 clones, approximately 88% of them singletons. Sequencing input: PBMCs or T cells enriched from blood (not recorded which). These receptors were taken from a woman aged 40 to 50 with acute COVID-19.

The V call is TRBV2, the J call TRBJ1-2, with TRBD1 matching 8 bases. Germline CDR1 is SNHLY and CDR2 is FYNNEI. V lost 10 bases, J lost 4 bases, and 8 bases stayed unmatched. The CDR3 extends over 13 amino acids. The CDR3 DNA follows: TGTGCCAATAGGGACAGGACTATCTATGGCTACACCTTC. Translation gives CANRDRTIYGYTF.

The chain uses TRBV5-1 and TRBJ2-6; 14 bases map to TRBD2. The germline gives CDR1 SGHRS, CDR2 YFSETQ. Germline trimming cut 0 bases from V and 0 bases from J; bases unmatched to any gene: 2. The CDR3 covers 19 residues. The CDR3 spells CASSLGLAGGPSGANVLTF. The DNA of the CDR3 is TGCGCCAGCAGCTTGGGACTAGCGGGGGGGCCCTCTGGGGCCAACGTCCTGACTTTC.

CDR3 in amino acids: CASFDRERVSYTF. CDR3 nucleotide sequence: TGTGCCAGTTTTGACAGGGAGCGCGTTAGCTACACCTTC. The chain has TRBV6-5 and TRBJ1-2, with 7 positions matching TRBD1. Germline lookup yields CDR1 MNHEY and CDR2 SVGAGI. The V segment lost 9 bases and the J segment 9 bases; nucleotides outside the gene matches: 13. The CDR3 covers 13 residues.